This TCR beta chain was retrieved from a study of synovial regulatory T cells in juvenile arthritis (dated by TCRdb to between 2014 and 2017). Notes on the research overall: Among the sequenced patients, three were classified as therapy-naive, methotrexate plus infliximab was given to one, methotrexate was given to over five, and treatment information was unavailable for one. TCRbeta CDR3 repertoires of blood iaTreg cells, other blood Treg cells and synovial fluid Treg cells from matched patient samples were compared in the study. Effector T cell subsets were also sequenced in this cohort for comparisons, but the Treg dataset alone covers only blood and synovial fluid Treg cells. TCR repertoire comparisons included Treg and Teff subsets from about eleven JIA patients with active disease. What the work shows at the level of the full study, not this receptor alone: Blood iaTreg cells showed lower TCR diversity than other blood Treg cells, consistent with antigen-driven expansion. Synovial Treg cells shared more CDR3 sequences with iaTreg cells than with other blood Treg cells; Chao-Jaccard similarity confirmed closer relation. iaTreg TCR repertoires were largely private across patients and partially overlapped with synovial Teff and blood CPL repertoires.

CDR1 and CDR2 were assigned from the germline V gene as ENHRY and SYGVKD. From the cysteine through the phenylalanine, the CDR3 covers 15 amino acids. No coding sequence is recorded. Library method: the immunoSEQ multiplex PCR assay. TCRbeta CDR3 sequencing was performed by Adaptive Biotechnologies. In the source study's methods: Repertoire similarity was assessed with the Chao-modified Jaccard index and with the median clonotype overlap from 200 random subsamples of equal sample size. Similarity analyses were performed using either productive nucleotide sequences or in silico-translated amino acid sequences. To compare repertoires, the researchers applied hierarchical clustering with single linkage as well as t-SNE, based on Chao-modified Jaccard distances. Repertoire diversity was quantified with the Renyi index, after sample size normalisation, across a range of alpha values. TCRdb mirrors the immuneACCESS table, restricted to in-frame sequences. Some clones are absent from its copies; in checked studies, under half trace to an unresolved V gene, and the reason for the others is unknown. The DNA was the basis for D and trimming; V, J and clone size are from that table. This sample's records show 7,700 or so clones. 1.5% to 2% of the sample is taken by the ten largest.

TCR repertoire donors were approximately 11 juvenile idiopathic arthritis patients with active disease who had not reached inactive disease, 3 polyarticular and 8 oligoarticular. The median age of the TCR-sequenced patients was just under 12 years (range roughly 2.3-25), and their median disease duration was 7 years (range 0.2-19.1). The samples used for TCR repertoire analysis were collected at two centres in Italy. Peripheral blood mononuclear cells were separated on a Histopaque-1077 density gradient and then cryopreserved in around 90% FCS with approximately 10% DMSO. With regard to this clone: What antigen it recognizes has not been identified.

The material sequenced was Treg cells from blood. This specimen's cell subset or site label, per the study, means: remaining (HLA-DR-negative) circulating blood Treg cells. The sequence is built from TRBV10-3 and TRBJ1-1. The sequence came from a donor under 30 with juvenile idiopathic arthritis. The CDR3 reads as follows: CAIRSQGFEGTEAFF.